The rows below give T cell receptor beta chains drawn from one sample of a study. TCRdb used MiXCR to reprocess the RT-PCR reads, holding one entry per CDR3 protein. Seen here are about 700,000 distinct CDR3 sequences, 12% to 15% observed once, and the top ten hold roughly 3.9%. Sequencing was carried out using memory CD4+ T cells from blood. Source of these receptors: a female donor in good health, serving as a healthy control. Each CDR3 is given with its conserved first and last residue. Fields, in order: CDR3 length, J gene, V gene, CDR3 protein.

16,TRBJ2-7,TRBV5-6,CASSLGGSGSSYEQYF
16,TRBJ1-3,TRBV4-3,CASSQDTAPLGNTIYF
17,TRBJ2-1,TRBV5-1,CASSRGLAGDDGGEQFF
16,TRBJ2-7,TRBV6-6,CASSDPLAGVFYEQYF
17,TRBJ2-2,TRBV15,CATSRVGGQGLPGELFF
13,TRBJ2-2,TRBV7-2,CASSLRQTGELFF
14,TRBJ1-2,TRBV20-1,CIARDWRQNYGYTF
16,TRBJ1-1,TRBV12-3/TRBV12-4,CASSLTPRAVNTEAFF
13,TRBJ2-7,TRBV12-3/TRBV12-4,CASSPTGFYEQYF
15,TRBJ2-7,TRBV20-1,CSARDRSGFTYEQYF
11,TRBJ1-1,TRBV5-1,CASSRPGEAFF
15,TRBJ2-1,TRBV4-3,CASSQDPRGNNEQFF
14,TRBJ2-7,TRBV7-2,CASSSGLDSLEQYF
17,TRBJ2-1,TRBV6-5,CASSSPRGRGTNNEQFF
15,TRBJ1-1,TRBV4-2,CASSQDETRNTEAFF
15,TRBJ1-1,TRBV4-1,CASSQDQTGGREAFF
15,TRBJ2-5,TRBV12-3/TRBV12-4,CASSGGTFGGETQYF
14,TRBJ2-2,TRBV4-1,CASSQQGTTGELFF
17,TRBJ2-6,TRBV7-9,CASSPQTASSGANVLTF
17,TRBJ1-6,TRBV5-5,CASSLVSAPAYNSPLHF